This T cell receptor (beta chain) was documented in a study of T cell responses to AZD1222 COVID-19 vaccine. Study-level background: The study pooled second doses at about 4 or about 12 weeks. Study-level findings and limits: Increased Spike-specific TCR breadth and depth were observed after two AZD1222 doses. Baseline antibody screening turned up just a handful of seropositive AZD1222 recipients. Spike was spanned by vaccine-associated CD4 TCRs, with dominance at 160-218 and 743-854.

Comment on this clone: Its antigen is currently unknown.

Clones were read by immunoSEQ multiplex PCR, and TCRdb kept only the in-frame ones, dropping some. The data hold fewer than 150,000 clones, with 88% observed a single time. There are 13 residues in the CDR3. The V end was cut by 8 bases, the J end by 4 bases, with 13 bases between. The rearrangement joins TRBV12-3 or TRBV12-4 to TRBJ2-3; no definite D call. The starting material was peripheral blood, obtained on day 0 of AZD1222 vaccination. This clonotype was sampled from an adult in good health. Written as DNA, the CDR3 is TGTGCCAGCCTCGCCGGGCCCTCAGATACGCAGTATTTT. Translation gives CASLAGPSDTQYF.